The 26 T cell receptor beta chains in this list originate from one sample, sequenced in a study of blood T cell repertoires in COVID-19. Profiling relied on immunoSEQ multiplex PCR, and the TCRdb table lists in-frame clones only, not all of them. The sample records around 78,000 clones, roughly 80% being singletons. The sequencing input was peripheral blood. The receptors originated from a human donor in a cohort sampled during active COVID-19.

This chain joins TRBV19 and TRBJ1-2; 9 bases are shared with TRBD1. The germline gives CDR1 LNHDA, CDR2 SQIVND (reference sequence). The trim removed 2 bases at V and 5 bases at J, leaving 6 bases unmatched. The CDR3 sequence is 15 residues long. The CDR3 reads CASSIRYRGLYGYTF. The CDR3 coding sequence is TGTGCCAGTAGTATAAGGTACAGGGGGCTTTATGGCTACACCTTC.

The chain couples TRBV12-3 or TRBV12-4 to TRBJ1-2; no clear D. This CDR3 is 12 amino acids long. Trimming stripped 0 bases from V and 5 bases from J, with 4 bases between. CDR3: CASSLARYGYTF. In DNA form, the CDR3 reads TGTGCCAGCAGTTTAGCCCGGTATGGCTACACCTTC.

V is TRBV29-1 and J is TRBJ2-1; 7 positions agree with TRBD1. The CDR3 has 14 amino acids. With 4 bases clipped from V and 7 bases from J, the junction kept 10 bases outside the gene matches. Germline V gene sequence: CDR1 SQVTM, CDR2 ANQGSEA. The CDR3 loop reads CSVVGQGVSNEQFF. CDR3 nucleotides: TGCAGCGTTGTAGGGCAGGGGGTTTCGAATGAGCAGTTCTTC.

V usage is TRBV5-1 and J usage is TRBJ2-7; the D gene is possibly TRBD2 (6 bases). V dropped 0 bases and J dropped 1 base, with 8 bases sitting between them. The CDR3 runs 14 residues. CDR1 is SGHRS, CDR2 YFSETQ, per germline. The CDR3 loop is CASSLAGVSYEQYF. Written as DNA, the CDR3 is TGCGCCAGCAGCTTGGCGGGGGTTTCCTACGAGCAGTACTTC.

The chain uses TRBV7-6 and TRBJ1-4, with 9 bases lining up with TRBD1. The CDR3 consists of 15 residues. V shed 0 bases, J shed 6 bases, and the junction held 2 bases outside the gene matches. Germline-derived CDR1 and CDR2 are SGHVS and FNYEAQ. In DNA form, the CDR3 reads TGTGCCAGCAGCTTAGCCGGACAGGGGTATGAAAAACTGTTTTTT. Its protein product is CASSLAGQGYEKLFF.

The genes are TRBV11-2 and TRBJ2-3, with a weak D call TRBD2 (6 bases). The germline V and J ends were trimmed by 4 bases and 0 bases, with 11 bases remaining between them. The CDR3 has 15 residues. In germline, CDR1 is SGHAT, CDR2 FQNNGV. Here the CDR3 DNA reads TGTGCCAGCAGCTCTCTAGCGTCAAGCACAGATACGCAGTATTTT. Amino acids: CASSSLASSTDTQYF.

This chain uses TRBV30 with TRBJ1-1; 7 nucleotides line up with TRBD1. Trimming took 7 bases from V and 0 from J; bases not matched to a gene: 8. Germline V gene data show CDR1 as GTSNPN and CDR2 as SVGIG (reference sequence). This CDR3 has 14 amino acids. CDR3: CAYYPGTVNTEAFF. Here the CDR3 DNA reads TGTGCCTACTACCCCGGGACAGTGAACACTGAAGCTTTCTTT.

CDR3 in DNA: TGCGCCAGCAGTAGCACCGGGACTATAAAAGAGACCCAGTACTTC. It codes for CASSSTGTIKETQYF. This chain joins TRBV4-1 and TRBJ2-5, with 7 bases matching TRBD2. Per the germline V gene, CDR1 is MGHRA and CDR2 is YSYEKL. The CDR3 length is 15 residues. After removal of 6 bases from V and 3 bases from J, the junction contained 10 bases not matched to a gene.

This clone showed up just a few times. The V and J genes are TRBV19 and TRBJ2-7; 7 nucleotides agree with TRBD1. The CDR3 has 14 residues. Germline V lookup: CDR1 LNHDA, CDR2 SQIVND (reference sequence). V lost 8 bases, J lost 2 bases, and 9 bases stayed unmatched. CDR3 residues: CASRPGTATYEQYF. In DNA form, the CDR3 reads TGTGCCAGTCGCCCCGGGACAGCGACCTACGAGCAGTACTTC. Full variable domain (missing parts from reference TRBV19 and TRBJ2-7): DGGITQSPKYLFRKEGQNVTLSCEQNLNHDAMYWYRQDPGQGLRLIYYSQIVNDFQKGDIAEGYSVSREKKESFPLTVTSAQKNPTAFYLCASRPGTATYEQYFGPGTRLTVT.

The J gene is TRBJ2-1, the V gene TRBV7-7; tentatively, D is TRBD2 (6 bases). Trimming removed 5 bases from V and 10 bases from J, with 15 bases in between. This CDR3 has 13 residues. Germline V gene sequence: CDR1 SSHAT, CDR2 FNYEAQ (reference sequence). CDR3 nucleotides: TGTGCCAGCAGCCCAGGAGTGGGAGGCGAGCAGTTCTTC. It yields the protein CASSPGVGGEQFF.

The table lists this clone with a count of one. This chain connects TRBV5-1 to TRBJ2-5; D perhaps matches TRBD1 (5 bases). The CDR3 sequence is 14 residues long. The ends were cut back, 3 bases at V and 4 bases at J, with 13 bases in the middle. Looked up from germline, CDR1 is SGHRS and CDR2 is YFSETQ. CDR3 loop: CASSSGPTGETQYF. CDR3 DNA sequence: TGCGCCAGCAGCTCCGGGCCTACAGGAGAGACCCAGTACTTC.

This sequence joins TRBV7-3 and TRBJ1-6; 11 nucleotides agree with TRBD1. Germline V CDR1 and CDR2: SGHTA, FQGTGA. Trimming cost V 1 base and J 5 bases; bases outside gene matches: 4. The CDR3 sequence is 17 residues long. The CDR3 protein is CASSLRDRGSDNSPLHF. CDR3 DNA sequence: TGTGCCAGCAGCTTAAGGGACAGGGGGTCGGATAATTCACCCCTCCACTTT. Full variable domain (remainder filled in from reference TRBV7-3 and TRBJ1-6): GAGVSQTPSNKVTEKGKYVELRCDPISGHTALYWYRQSLGQGPEFLIYFQGTGAADDSGLPNDRFFAVRPEGSVSTLKIQRTERGDSAVYLCASSLRDRGSDNSPLHFGNGTRLTVT.

The chain is built from TRBV5-1 and TRBJ2-5; 7 bases line up with TRBD1. Trimming at V came to 2 bases and at J to 1 base, leaving 2 bases not matched to a gene. The CDR3 has 14 amino acids. In germline, CDR1 is SGHRS, CDR2 YFSETQ. The CDR3: CASSLQGLQETQYF. The CDR3 bases are TGCGCCAGCAGCTTACAGGGGCTCCAAGAGACCCAGTACTTC.

This chain joins TRBV3-1 (or the pseudogene TRBV3-2) and TRBJ1-2; D is uncertain. The CDR3 covers 16 residues. The germline V and J ends were trimmed by 0 bases and 7 bases, with 18 bases remaining between them. Germline CDR1 reads LGHDT; CDR2 reads YNNKEL (reference sequence). The CDR3 spells CASSQDSFGEEGGYTF. The CDR3, as DNA: TGTGCCAGCAGCCAAGATTCGTTCGGGGAAGAGGGTGGCTACACCTTC.

The gene calls are TRBV5-1 and TRBJ2-5; the match to TRBD2 covers 12 bases. Unmatched junction bases numbered 5, after V lost 4 bases and J lost 1 base. There are 16 residues in the CDR3. Germline CDR1 SGHRS, CDR2 YFSETQ. Here the CDR3 reads CASSRGLAGFQETQYF. CDR3 coding DNA: TGCGCCAGCAGCCGAGGACTAGCGGGGTTCCAAGAGACCCAGTACTTC.

This clone was counted a single time. The rearrangement links TRBV6-5 to TRBJ2-7; no clear D. The germline V gene encodes CDR1 MNHEY and CDR2 SVGAGI. Trimming left V 8 bases short and J 3 bases short, with 5 bases between. CDR3 length equals 10 residues. CDR3 sequence: CASRYYEQYF. In nucleotides, the CDR3 is TGTGCCAGCCGGTACTACGAGCAGTACTTC.

The chain couples TRBV2 to TRBJ1-1; D is unclear. This CDR3 is built from 12 residues. V was shortened by 2 bases and J by 11 bases, with 12 bases between the two germline ends. In germline, CDR1 is SNHLY, CDR2 FYNNEI. For the CDR3, the DNA is TGTGCCAGCAGTGAATATCCTATTGAGGCTTTCTTT. Protein product: CASSEYPIEAFF.

This chain links TRBV5-1 with TRBJ1-2, with D possibly matching TRBD1 (5 bases). The V end lost 4 bases, the J end lost 5 bases, and 18 bases lay between the germline ends. The germline V gene encodes CDR1 SGHRS and CDR2 YFSETQ. The CDR3 totals 15 residues. Here the CDR3 DNA reads TGCGCCAGCAGCCTCGATGGGCGCAGGGTGTATGGCTACACCTTC. Translated: CASSLDGRRVYGYTF.

The rearrangement joins TRBV7-6 to TRBJ2-1; 16 nucleotides match TRBD2. Trimming at V came to 3 bases and at J to 7 bases, leaving 9 bases not matched to a gene. Looked up from germline, CDR1 is SGHVS and CDR2 is FNYEAQ. This CDR3 is built from 18 residues. DNA for the CDR3: TGTGCCAGCAGCTTGGGACCCGGGACTAGCGGGGGGGCTAATGAGCAGTTCTTC. Translating it yields CASSLGPGTSGGANEQFF.

This sequence joins TRBV12-2 and TRBJ2-7; no check of the table's D call, TRBD1, against the DNA was made. TRBV12-2 is a listed pseudogene. The CDR3 totals 16 residues. CDR3 nucleotides: TGTGCAAGTCGCTTCCTCGGGACAGGGTTGAGCGACGAGCAGTACTTC. It is translated as CASRFLGTGLSDEQYF.

The genes are TRBV30 and TRBJ2-7; the match to TRBD1 covers 7 bases. V was clipped by 1 base and J by 3 bases; unmatched bases: 6. Per germline, CDR1 GTSNPN and CDR2 SVGIG (reference sequence). The CDR3 extends over 14 amino acids. The DNA for the CDR3 is TGTGCCTGGAGTGCCGGGACAGCGTTCTACGAGCAGTACTTC. Protein sequence: CAWSAGTAFYEQYF.

The table lists this clone with a count of one. The chain is built from TRBV7-9 and TRBJ2-3; 16 bases map to TRBD2. Germline-derived CDR1 and CDR2 are SEHNR and FQNEAQ (reference sequence). The trim removed 5 bases at V and 3 bases at J, leaving 8 bases unmatched. This CDR3 has 18 amino acids. CDR3 region: CASSLGTSGGAWTDTQYF. DNA for the CDR3: TGTGCCAGCAGCCTAGGGACTAGCGGGGGGGCTTGGACAGATACGCAGTATTTT.

The V call is TRBV27, the J call TRBJ1-2; D ambiguous. V dropped 6 bases and J dropped 0 bases, with 14 bases sitting between them. The CDR3 extends over 15 amino acids. CDR1 MNHEY and CDR2 SMNVEV come from the germline V gene (reference sequence). DNA of the CDR3: TGTGCCAGCAGGTACCAGGTTGGCCCTAACTATGGCTACACCTTC. It translates to CASRYQVGPNYGYTF.

The chain couples TRBV2 to TRBJ2-1; D may be TRBD1 (6 bases). The V gene's germline CDR1 is SNHLY and CDR2 FYNNEI. Deletions cut 2 bases from V and 2 bases from J, with 10 bases between. CDR3 length: 15 amino acids. The CDR3 nucleotides read TGTGCCAGCAGTGAACAGGGGAAGACCTACAATGAGCAGTTCTTC. Its protein is CASSEQGKTYNEQFF.

The rearrangement joins TRBV11-2 to TRBJ2-3; possible D gene TRBD1, 5 bases. This CDR3 comprises 18 residues. V dropped 7 bases and J dropped 4 bases, with 27 bases sitting between them. CDR1 and CDR2 from the germline V gene are SGHAT and FQNNGV. The CDR3 sequence is CASMETQGRSSKADTQYF. The CDR3 DNA reads TGTGCCAGCATGGAGACCCAGGGAAGATCTTCGAAGGCAGATACGCAGTATTTT.

V and J are TRBV28 and TRBJ2-6; TRBD2 agrees at 9 bases. This CDR3 is built from 19 residues. V was clipped by 4 bases and J by 2 bases; unmatched bases: 12. Germline lookup yields CDR1 MDHEN and CDR2 SYDVKM. DNA of the CDR3: TGTGCCAGCAGTTATGTTGTTGCGGGGGGGCCTCCTGGGGCCAACGTCCTGACTTTC. Encoded protein: CASSYVVAGGPPGANVLTF.